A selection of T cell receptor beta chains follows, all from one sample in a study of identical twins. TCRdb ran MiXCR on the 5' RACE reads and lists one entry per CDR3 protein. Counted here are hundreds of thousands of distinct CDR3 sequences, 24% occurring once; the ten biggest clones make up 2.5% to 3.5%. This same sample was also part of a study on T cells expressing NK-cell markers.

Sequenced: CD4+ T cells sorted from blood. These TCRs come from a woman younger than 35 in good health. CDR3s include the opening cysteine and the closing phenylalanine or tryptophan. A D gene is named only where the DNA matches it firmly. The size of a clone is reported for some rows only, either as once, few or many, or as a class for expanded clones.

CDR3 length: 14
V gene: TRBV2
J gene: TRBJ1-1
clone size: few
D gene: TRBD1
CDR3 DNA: TGTGCCAGCAGCGTCGACAGGGTAAGGACTGAAGCTTTCTTT
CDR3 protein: CASSVDRVRTEAFF

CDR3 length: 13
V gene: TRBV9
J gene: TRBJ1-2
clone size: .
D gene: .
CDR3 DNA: TGTGCCAGCAGCCCAGGTACTTCCCACGGCTACACCTTC
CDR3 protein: CASSPGTSHGYTF

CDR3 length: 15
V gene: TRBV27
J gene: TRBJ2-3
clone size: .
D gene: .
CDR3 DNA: TGTGCCAGGTGGACGGTCGGACCTCGAGGGGATACGCAGTATTTT
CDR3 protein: CARWTVGPRGDTQYF

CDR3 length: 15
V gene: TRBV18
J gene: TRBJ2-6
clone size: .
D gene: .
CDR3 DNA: TGTGCCAGCTCACCGAGGGAGGCTGGGGCCAACGTCCTGACTTTC
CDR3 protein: CASSPREAGANVLTF

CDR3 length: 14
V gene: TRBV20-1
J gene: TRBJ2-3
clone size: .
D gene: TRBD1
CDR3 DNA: TGCAGTGCTAGTTATCAGGGGGCGCAAGATACGCAGTATTTT
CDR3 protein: CSASYQGAQDTQYF

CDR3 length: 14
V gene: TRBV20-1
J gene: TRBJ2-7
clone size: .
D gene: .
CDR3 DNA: TGCAGTGCTAGCCCAACCGGGACTGGCTACGAGCAGTACTTC
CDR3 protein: CSASPTGTGYEQYF

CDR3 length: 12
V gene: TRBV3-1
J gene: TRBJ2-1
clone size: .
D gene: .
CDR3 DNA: TGTGCCAGCAGCCAGCTAGGGGTGGAGCAGTTCTTC
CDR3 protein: CASSQLGVEQFF

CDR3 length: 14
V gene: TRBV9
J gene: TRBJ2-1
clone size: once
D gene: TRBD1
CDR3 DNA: TGTGCCAGCAGCAACCGGGACAGGCGGAATGAGCAGTTCTTC
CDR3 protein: CASSNRDRRNEQFF

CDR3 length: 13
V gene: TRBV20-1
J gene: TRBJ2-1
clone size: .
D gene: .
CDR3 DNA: TGCAGTGCGCTCCTTGAGCTTGACAATGAGCAGTTCTTC
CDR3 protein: CSALLELDNEQFF

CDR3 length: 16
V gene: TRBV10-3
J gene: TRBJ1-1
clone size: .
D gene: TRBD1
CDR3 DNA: TGTGCCATCAGTCCTGGACAGGGCAGAAAGAACACTGAAGCTTTCTTT
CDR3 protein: CAISPGQGRKNTEAFF

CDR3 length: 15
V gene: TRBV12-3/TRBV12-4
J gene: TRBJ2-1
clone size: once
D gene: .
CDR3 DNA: TGTGCCAGCAGTTCATTATATTTACTCAACAATGAGCAGTTCTTC
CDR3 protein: CASSSLYLLNNEQFF

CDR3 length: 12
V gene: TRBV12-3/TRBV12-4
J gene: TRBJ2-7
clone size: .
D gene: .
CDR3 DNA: TGTGCCAGCAGTCCCAGGGGCCACGAGCAGTACTTC
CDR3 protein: CASSPRGHEQYF

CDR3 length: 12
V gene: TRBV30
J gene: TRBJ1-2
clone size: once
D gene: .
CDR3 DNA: TGTGCCTGGAAGGGGATCCCCTATGGCTACACCTTC
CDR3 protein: CAWKGIPYGYTF

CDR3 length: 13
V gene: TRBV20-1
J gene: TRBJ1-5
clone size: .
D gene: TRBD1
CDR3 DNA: TGCAGTGCTTTCGACAGGGGTAATCAGCCCCAGCATTTT
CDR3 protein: CSAFDRGNQPQHF

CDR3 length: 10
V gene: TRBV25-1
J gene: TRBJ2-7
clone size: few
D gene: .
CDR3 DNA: TGTGCCAGCGGCTCCTACGAGCAGTACTTC
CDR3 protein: CASGSYEQYF

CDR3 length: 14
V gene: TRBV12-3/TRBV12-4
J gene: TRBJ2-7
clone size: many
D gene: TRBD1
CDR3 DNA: TGTGCCAGCAGTCCAAGGACAGGGGCCTACGAGCAGTACTTC
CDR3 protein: CASSPRTGAYEQYF

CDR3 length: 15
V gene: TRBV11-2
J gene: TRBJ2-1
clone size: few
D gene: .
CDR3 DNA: TGTGCCAGCAGCTTAGAACCTAGCTCCGCGGGTGAGCAGTTCTTC
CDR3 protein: CASSLEPSSAGEQFF

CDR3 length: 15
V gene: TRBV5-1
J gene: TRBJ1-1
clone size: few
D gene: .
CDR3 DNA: TGCGCCAGCAGCTTTTCCGTCAGGGGGAACACTGAAGCTTTCTTT
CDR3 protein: CASSFSVRGNTEAFF

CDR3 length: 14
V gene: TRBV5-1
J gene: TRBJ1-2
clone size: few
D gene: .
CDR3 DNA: TGCGCCAGCGGTCGGGACACCCGAGGCCATGGCTACACCTTC
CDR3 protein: CASGRDTRGHGYTF

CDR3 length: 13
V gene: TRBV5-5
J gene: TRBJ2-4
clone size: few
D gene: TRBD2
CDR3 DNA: TGTGCCAGCAGCTCTTATAGCGGGAACATTCAGTACTTC
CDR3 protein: CASSSYSGNIQYF

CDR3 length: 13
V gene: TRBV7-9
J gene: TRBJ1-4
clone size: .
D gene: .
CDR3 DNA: TGTGCCAGCAGCTTGGTGACAAGTGAAAAACTGTTTTTT
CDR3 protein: CASSLVTSEKLFF

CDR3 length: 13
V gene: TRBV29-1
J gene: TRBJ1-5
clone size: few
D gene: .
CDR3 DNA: TGCAGCGTCGGACACAATAGCAATCAGCCCCAGCATTTT
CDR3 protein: CSVGHNSNQPQHF

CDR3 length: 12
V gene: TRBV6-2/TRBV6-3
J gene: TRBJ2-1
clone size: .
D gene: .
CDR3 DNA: TGTGCCAGCAGTAAGTTGAGCAATGAGCAGTTCTTC
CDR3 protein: CASSKLSNEQFF

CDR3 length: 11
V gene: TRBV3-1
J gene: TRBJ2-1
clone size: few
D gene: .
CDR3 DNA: TGTGCCAGCAGCCAAGCGGGACAACAGTTCTTC
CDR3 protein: CASSQAGQQFF

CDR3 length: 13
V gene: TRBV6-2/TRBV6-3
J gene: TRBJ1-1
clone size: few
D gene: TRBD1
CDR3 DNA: TGTGCCAGCAGTTACTCTTGGGGACAGGAAGCTTTCTTT
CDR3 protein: CASSYSWGQEAFF

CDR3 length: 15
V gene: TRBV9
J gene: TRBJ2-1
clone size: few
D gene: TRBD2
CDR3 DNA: TGTGCCAGCAGCGTCACTAGCGGGAGTGTCAATGAGCAGTTCTTC
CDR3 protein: CASSVTSGSVNEQFF

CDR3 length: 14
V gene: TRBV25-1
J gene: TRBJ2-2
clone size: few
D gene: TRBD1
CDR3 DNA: TGTGCCAGTTTGGGACAGACATTCACCGGGGAGCTGTTTTTT
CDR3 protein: CASLGQTFTGELFF

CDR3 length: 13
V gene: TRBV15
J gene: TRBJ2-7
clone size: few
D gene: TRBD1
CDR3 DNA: TGTGCCACCAGCAGTCCACGAGGACAGGGAATTAACTTC
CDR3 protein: CATSSPRGQGINF

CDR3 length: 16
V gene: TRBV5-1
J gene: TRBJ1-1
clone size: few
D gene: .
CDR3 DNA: TGCGCCAGCAGCTTAATACTGGACAGACGGGCCACTGAAGCTTTCTTT
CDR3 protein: CASSLILDRRATEAFF

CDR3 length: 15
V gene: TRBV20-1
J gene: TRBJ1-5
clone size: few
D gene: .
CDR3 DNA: TGCAGTGCTAGCCGGGGGGGCCGATCGGGTCAGCCCCAGCATTTT
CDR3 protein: CSASRGGRSGQPQHF

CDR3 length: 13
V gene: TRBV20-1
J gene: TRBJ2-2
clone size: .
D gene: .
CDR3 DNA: TGCAGTGCTAGAGCACAGAACACCGGGGAGCTGTTTTTT
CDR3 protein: CSARAQNTGELFF

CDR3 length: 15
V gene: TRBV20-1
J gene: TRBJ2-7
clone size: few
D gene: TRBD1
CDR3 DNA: TGCAGTGCTAGAGATTGGGGGACAGGGACCTACGAGCAGTACTTC
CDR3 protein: CSARDWGTGTYEQYF

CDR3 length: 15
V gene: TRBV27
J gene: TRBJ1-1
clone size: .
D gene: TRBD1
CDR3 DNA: TGTGCCAGACCGGGACAGGGTTTCCGAAGGCCTGAAGCTTTCTTT
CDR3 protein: CARPGQGFRRPEAFF

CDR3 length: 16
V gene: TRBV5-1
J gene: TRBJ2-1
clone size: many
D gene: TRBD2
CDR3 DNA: TGCGCCAGCAGCCCAGGGACTAGCGGGAGCTACAATGAGCAGTTCTTC
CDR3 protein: CASSPGTSGSYNEQFF

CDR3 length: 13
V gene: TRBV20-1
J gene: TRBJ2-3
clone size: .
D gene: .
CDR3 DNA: TGCAGTGCTAGCTACGGTAGTCTTGATACGCAGTATTTT
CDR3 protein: CSASYGSLDTQYF

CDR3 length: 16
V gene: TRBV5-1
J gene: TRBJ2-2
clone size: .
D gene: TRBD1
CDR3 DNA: TGCGCCAGCAGCAACGGAGACAGGGGTGTCACCGGGGAGCTGTTTTTT
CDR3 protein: CASSNGDRGVTGELFF

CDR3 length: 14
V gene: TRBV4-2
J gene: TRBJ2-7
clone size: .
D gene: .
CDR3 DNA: TGTGCCAGCAGCCAAGCTTGGGCAGAGTACGAGCAGTACTTC
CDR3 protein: CASSQAWAEYEQYF

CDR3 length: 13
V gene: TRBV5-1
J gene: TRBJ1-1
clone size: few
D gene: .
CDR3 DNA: TGCGCCAGCAGCCCTCTGGTGAACACTGAAGCTTTCTTT
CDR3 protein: CASSPLVNTEAFF

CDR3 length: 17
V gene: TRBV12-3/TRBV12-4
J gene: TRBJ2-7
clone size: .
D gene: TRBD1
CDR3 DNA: TGTGCCAGCAGTTTAGCGCAGGGACAGGTGGGCTCCTACGAGCAGTACTTC
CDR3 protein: CASSLAQGQVGSYEQYF

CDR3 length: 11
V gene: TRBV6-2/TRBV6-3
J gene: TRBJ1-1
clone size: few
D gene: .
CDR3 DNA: TGTGCCACCCTTACGAACACTGAAGCTTTCTTT
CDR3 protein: CATLTNTEAFF

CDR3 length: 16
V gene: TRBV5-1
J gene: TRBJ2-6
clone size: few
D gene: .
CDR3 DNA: TGCGCCAGCAGCTTGGTTGCGGGGCATGGGGCCAACGTCCTGACTTTC
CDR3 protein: CASSLVAGHGANVLTF